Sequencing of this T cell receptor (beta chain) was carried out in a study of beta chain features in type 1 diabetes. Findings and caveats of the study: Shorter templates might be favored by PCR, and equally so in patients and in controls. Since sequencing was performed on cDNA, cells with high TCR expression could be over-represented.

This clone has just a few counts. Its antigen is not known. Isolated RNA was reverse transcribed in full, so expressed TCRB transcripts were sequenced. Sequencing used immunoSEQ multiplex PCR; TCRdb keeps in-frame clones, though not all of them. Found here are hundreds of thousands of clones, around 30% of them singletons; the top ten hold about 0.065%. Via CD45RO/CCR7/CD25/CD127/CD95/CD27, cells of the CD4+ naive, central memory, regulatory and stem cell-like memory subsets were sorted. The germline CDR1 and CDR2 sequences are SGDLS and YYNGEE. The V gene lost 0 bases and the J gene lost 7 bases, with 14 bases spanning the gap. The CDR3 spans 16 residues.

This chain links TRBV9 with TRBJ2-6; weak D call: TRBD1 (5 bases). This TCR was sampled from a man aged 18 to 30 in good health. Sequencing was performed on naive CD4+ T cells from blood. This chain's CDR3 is CASSVERGGPANVLTF. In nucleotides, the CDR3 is TGTGCCAGCAGCGTAGAAAGGGGCGGCCCAGCCAACGTCCTGACTTTC.